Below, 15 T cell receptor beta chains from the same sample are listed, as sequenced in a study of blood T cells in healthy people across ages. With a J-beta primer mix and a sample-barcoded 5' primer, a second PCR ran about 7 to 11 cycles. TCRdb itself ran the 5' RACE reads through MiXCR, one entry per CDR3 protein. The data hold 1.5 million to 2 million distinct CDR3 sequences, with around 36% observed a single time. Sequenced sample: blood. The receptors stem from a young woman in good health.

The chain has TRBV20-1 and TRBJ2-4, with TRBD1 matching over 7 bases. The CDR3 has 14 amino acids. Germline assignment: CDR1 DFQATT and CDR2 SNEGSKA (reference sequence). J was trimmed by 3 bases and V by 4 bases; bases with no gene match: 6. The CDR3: CSANPDRDKNIQYF. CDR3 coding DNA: TGCAGTGCTAACCCCGACAGGGACAAAAACATTCAGTACTTC.

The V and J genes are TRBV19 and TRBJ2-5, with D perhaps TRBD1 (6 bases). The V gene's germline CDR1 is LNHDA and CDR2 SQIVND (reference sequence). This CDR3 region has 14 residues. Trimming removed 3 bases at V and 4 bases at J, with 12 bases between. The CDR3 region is CASSIGQRGETQYF. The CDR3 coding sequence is TGTGCCAGTAGTATTGGACAGCGTGGAGAGACCCAGTACTTC.

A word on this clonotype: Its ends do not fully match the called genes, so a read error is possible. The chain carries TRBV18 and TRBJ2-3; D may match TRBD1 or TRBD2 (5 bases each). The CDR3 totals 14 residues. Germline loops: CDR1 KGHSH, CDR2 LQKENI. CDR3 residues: CASSPGRETDAQYF. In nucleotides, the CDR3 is TGTGCCAGCTCACCGGGCAGGGAGACAGATGCGCAGTATTTT.

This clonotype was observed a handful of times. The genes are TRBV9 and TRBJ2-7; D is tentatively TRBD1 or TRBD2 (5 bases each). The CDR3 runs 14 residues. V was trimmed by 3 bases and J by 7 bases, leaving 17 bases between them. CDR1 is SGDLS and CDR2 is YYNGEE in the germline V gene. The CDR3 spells CASSADGLAGEQYF. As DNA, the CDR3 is TGTGCCAGCAGCGCCGACGGGCTAGCAGGGGAGCAGTACTTC.

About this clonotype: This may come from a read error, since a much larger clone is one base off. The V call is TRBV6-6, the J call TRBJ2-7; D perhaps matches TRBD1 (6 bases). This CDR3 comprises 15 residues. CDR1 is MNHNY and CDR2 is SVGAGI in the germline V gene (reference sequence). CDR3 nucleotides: TGTACCAGCAGTTACGGGACACCGTTTTCCTACGAGCAGTACTTC. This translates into CTSSYGTPFSYEQYF.

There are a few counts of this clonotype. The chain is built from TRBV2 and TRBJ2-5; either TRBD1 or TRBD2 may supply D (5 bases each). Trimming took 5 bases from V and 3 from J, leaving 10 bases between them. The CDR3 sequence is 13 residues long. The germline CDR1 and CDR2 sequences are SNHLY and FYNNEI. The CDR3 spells CASSYRGEETQYF. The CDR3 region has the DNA TGTGCCAGCAGTTATAGGGGAGAAGAGACCCAGTACTTC.

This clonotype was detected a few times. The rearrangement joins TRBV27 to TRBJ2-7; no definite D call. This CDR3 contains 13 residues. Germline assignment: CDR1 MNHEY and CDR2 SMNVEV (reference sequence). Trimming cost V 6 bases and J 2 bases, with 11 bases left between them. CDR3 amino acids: CASRQFTAYEQYF. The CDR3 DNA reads TGTGCCAGCAGACAGTTTACCGCCTACGAGCAGTACTTC.

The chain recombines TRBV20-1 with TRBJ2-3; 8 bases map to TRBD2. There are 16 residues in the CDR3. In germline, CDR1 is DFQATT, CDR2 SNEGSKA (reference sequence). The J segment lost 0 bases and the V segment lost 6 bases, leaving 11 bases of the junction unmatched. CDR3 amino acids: CSAKGRGGRSTDTQYF. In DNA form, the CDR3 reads TGCAGTGCGAAAGGACGGGGGGGCCGAAGCACAGATACGCAGTATTTT.

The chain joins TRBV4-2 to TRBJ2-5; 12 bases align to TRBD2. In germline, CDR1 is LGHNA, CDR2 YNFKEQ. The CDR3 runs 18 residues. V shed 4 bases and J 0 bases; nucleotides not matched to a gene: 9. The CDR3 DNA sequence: TGTGCCAGCAGCCCGGCATTACTAGCGGGGGGCCACCAAGAGACCCAGTACTTC. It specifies CASSPALLAGGHQETQYF.

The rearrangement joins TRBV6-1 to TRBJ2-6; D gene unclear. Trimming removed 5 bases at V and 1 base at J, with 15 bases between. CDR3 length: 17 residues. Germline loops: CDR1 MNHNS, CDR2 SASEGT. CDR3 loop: CASSPRGPRSGANVLTF. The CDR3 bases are TGTGCCAGCAGTCCAAGAGGCCCTAGGTCTGGGGCCAACGTCCTGACTTTC.

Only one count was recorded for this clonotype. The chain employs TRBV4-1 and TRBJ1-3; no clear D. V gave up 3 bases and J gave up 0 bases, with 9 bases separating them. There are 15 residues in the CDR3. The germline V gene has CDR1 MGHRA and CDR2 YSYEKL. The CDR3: CASSHPGISGNTIYF. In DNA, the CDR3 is TGCGCCAGCAGCCATCCCGGCATCTCTGGAAACACCATATATTTT.

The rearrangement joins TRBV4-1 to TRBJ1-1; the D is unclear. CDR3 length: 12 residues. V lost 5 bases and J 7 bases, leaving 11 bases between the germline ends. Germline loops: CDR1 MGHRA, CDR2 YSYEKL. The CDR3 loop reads CASSADRDEAFF. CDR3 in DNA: TGCGCCAGCAGCGCCGACCGAGATGAAGCTTTCTTT.

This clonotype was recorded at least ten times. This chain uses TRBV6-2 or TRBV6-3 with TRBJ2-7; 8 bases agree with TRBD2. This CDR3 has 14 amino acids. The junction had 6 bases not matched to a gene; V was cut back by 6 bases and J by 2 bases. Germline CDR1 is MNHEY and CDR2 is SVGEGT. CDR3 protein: CASSRTSGPYEQYF. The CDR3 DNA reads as TGTGCCAGCAGCCGAACTAGCGGCCCCTACGAGCAGTACTTC.

The CDR3 protein is CASSWMAGTEAFF. The CDR3, as DNA: TGTGCCAGCAGTTGGATGGCGGGCACTGAAGCTTTCTTT. The genes are TRBV2 and TRBJ1-1; D is ambiguous. From germline, CDR1 is SNHLY and CDR2 FYNNEI. Between the trimmed V and J ends, which lost 5 bases and 4 bases, there was a span of 11 bases. The CDR3 consists of 13 residues.

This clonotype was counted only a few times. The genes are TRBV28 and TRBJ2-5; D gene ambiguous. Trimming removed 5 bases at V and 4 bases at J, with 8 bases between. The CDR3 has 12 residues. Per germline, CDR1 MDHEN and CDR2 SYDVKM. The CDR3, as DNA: TGTGCCAGCAGTGAACAACCAGAGACCCAGTACTTC. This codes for CASSEQPETQYF. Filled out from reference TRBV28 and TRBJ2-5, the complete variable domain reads DVKVTQSSRYLVKRTGEKVFLECVQDMDHENMFWYRQDPGLGLRLIYFSYDVKMKEKGDIPEGYSVSREKKERFSLILESASTNQTSMYLCASSEQPETQYFGPGTRLLVL.